The 25 T cell receptor beta chains given below trace back to one sample, sequenced in a study of T cell clonality in common variable immunodeficiency. Profiled with immunoSEQ multiplex PCR; TCRdb holds only in-frame clones, not every one. The data show tens of thousands of clones, with none appearing a single time. The material sequenced was peripheral blood mononuclear cells. These TCRs come from a person aged 18 to 75 in good health.

This clone has ten or more counts. The read terminates 3 residues before the CDR3 end, so the remaining end is supplied by the germline J gene. The chain has TRBV27 and TRBJ2-5; 9 positions match TRBD1. This CDR3 is built from 15 residues. Unmatched junction bases numbered 8, after V lost 7 bases and J lost 2 bases. Germline V gene lookup returns CDR1 MNHEY and CDR2 SMNVEV (reference sequence). The covered CDR3 bases are TGTGCCAGCAAGGGGACAGGGAACGAACAAGAGACC. Translating gives CASKGTGNEQET. The CDR3 in its entirety is CASKGTGNEQETQYF.

This clone was observed many times. The CDR3 is cut off 3 residues early in the read; its end comes from the germline J gene. V is TRBV4-1 and J is TRBJ2-1; 9 bases are shared with TRBD2. Germline trimming cut 3 bases from V and 4 bases from J; bases unmatched to any gene: 10. This CDR3 is built from 17 residues. Germline V gene data show CDR1 as MGHRA and CDR2 as YSYEKL. The CDR3 bases that were read are TGCGCCAGCAGCCAGAATCCGGGACTAGCTTCATACAATGAG. Its translation: CASSQNPGLASYNE. The whole CDR3 protein reads CASSQNPGLASYNEQFF.

This clone was seen at least ten times. The read finishes 3 residues shy of the CDR3 end, and the germline J gene is used to complete it. The rearrangement links TRBV4-1 to TRBJ1-2, with 8 bases aligning to TRBD1. Germline values: CDR1 MGHRA, CDR2 YSYEKL. The CDR3 has 15 residues. V lost 4 bases to trimming and J lost 7 bases; unmatched junction nucleotides: 11. The sequenced CDR3 bases are TGCGCCAGCAGCCCGACCAGGACAGGGTTGGGTGGC. Its protein product is CASSPTRTGLGG. The CDR3 in full is CASSPTRTGLGGYTF.

This clone was seen ten or more times. The read halts 3 residues ahead of the CDR3 end, with the missing end drawn from the germline J gene. The chain couples TRBV10-3 to TRBJ2-7, with 7 bases lining up with TRBD2. Trimming at V came to 0 bases and at J to 5 bases, leaving 4 bases not matched to a gene. This CDR3 region has 14 residues. CDR1 ENHRY and CDR2 SYGVKD come from the germline V gene. CDR3 protein: CAISESTSLDEQYF. Incomplete CDR3 DNA: TGTGCCATCAGTGAGTCGACTAGCCTCGACGAG.

This clone came up many times. The read ends 3 residues shy of where the CDR3 ends; the end is completed using the germline J gene. The chain uses TRBV2 and TRBJ1-1; D uncertain. This CDR3 comprises 11 residues. The germline CDR1 and CDR2 sequences are SNHLY and FYNNEI. CDR3 bases read: TGTGCCACAGGAAAGGGCCTCGGA. Encoded protein: CATGKGLG. The entire CDR3 protein is CATGKGLGAFF. Based on the CDR3 plus reference TRBV2 and TRBJ1-1, the full variable domain is EPEVTQTPSHQVTQMGQEVILRCVPISNHLYFYWYRQILGQKVEFLVSFYNNEISEKSEIFDDQFSVERPDGSNFTLKIRSTKLEDSAMYFCATGKGLGAFFGQGTRLTVV.

With respect to this clone: The read halts 3 residues ahead of the CDR3 end, with the missing end drawn from the germline J gene. The gene calls are TRBV7-2 and TRBJ1-2; no clear D. Germline loops: CDR1 SGHTA, CDR2 FQGNSA. The length of the CDR3 is 15 residues. Incomplete CDR3 DNA: TGTGCCAGCAGCTTAGGTGAGCCACCCAGCGATGAC. It encodes CASSLGEPPSDD. The complete CDR3 protein is CASSLGEPPSDDYTF.

This clone was seen at least ten times. The read is 3 residues too short to cover the CDR3 end, so that end is filled in from the germline J gene. The chain employs TRBV20-1 and TRBJ2-1; D is perhaps TRBD2 (6 bases). Trimming removed 6 bases from V and 9 bases from J, with 21 bases in between. CDR3 length: 14 amino acids. In germline, CDR1 is DFQATT, CDR2 SNEGSKA (reference sequence). The sequenced part of the CDR3 DNA is TGCAGTGCCAGACGGCGGGATCAGTCATCTGAG. Amino acids: CSARRRDQSSE. In full, the CDR3 is CSARRRDQSSEQFF.

This clone was seen at least ten times. Read data end 3 residues before the CDR3 end; the end is taken from the germline J gene. The V gene is TRBV6-2 or TRBV6-3, the J gene TRBJ2-7; 9 bases agree with TRBD2. The CDR3 covers 15 residues. Germline V lookup: CDR1 MNHEY, CDR2 SVGEGT. With 2 bases clipped from V and 6 bases from J, the junction kept 8 bases outside the gene matches. The chain's CDR3 is CASSYLAGGPGEQYF. Incomplete CDR3 DNA: TGTGCCAGCAGTTACCTTGCGGGAGGGCCTGGCGAG.

This clone was observed at least ten times. The read ends 3 residues early relative to the CDR3; the germline J gene fills the gap. The chain links TRBV7-9 to TRBJ2-2; TRBD2 matches 7 bases. Germline V CDR1 and CDR2: SEHNR, FQNEAQ (reference sequence). V lost 7 bases and J lost 1; bases outside the gene matches: 6. The CDR3 totals 15 residues. CDR3 bases read: TGTGCCAGCACCCTTGGGGGGGTGAACACCGGGGAG. It codes for CASTLGGVNTGE. The whole CDR3 sequence is CASTLGGVNTGELFF.

As regards this clone: The missing CDR3 end, 3 residues past where the read stops, is filled in from the germline J gene. This chain connects TRBV10-2 to TRBJ2-2; tentatively, D is TRBD1 (7 bases). Germline lookup yields CDR1 WSHSY and CDR2 SAAADI. Between the trimmed V and J ends, which lost 3 bases and 4 bases, there was a span of 9 bases. The CDR3 has 14 residues. The CDR3 spells CASSDRGVTGELFF. The DNA read from the CDR3 is TGCGCCAGCAGTGACAGGGGGGTCACCGGGGAG.

This clone was counted ten times or more. CDR3 region: CASSLGSWDTIYF. The CDR3 bases that were read are TGTGCCAGCAGTTTGGGCAGTTGGGACACC. The genes are TRBV12-3 or TRBV12-4 and TRBJ1-3; no definite D call. The read terminates 3 residues before the CDR3 end, so the remaining end is supplied by the germline J gene. V gave up 3 bases and J gave up 8 bases, with 11 bases separating them. There are 13 residues in the CDR3.

This clone was recorded at least ten times. The missing CDR3 end, 3 residues past where the read stops, is filled in from the germline J gene. V and J are TRBV12-5 and TRBJ1-5; the D gene is possibly TRBD1 (6 bases). CDR3 length: 17 residues. V was shortened by 3 bases and J by 0 bases, with 15 bases between the two germline ends. Germline V gene sequence: CDR1 LGHNT, CDR2 FRNRAP. Incomplete CDR3 DNA: TGTGCTAGTGGTTTCGCGGGACAAAGTAATAGCAATCAGCCC. It translates to CASGFAGQSNSNQP. In full, the CDR3 reads CASGFAGQSNSNQPQHF.

This clone has a count of ten or more. The observed sequence ends 3 residues before the CDR3 terminus, with the missing tail filled in from the germline J gene. The chain uses TRBV20-1 and TRBJ1-1; D is unresolved. Germline CDR1 DFQATT, CDR2 SNEGSKA (reference sequence). This CDR3 spans 11 amino acids. V lost 8 bases and J lost 0, with 7 bases in between. The DNA read from the CDR3 is TGCAGTACAACACTGAACACTGAA. Translating gives CSTTLNTE. In full, the CDR3 is CSTTLNTEAFF.

Worth noting for this clone: The read comes to an end 3 residues before the CDR3 does, leaving the germline J gene to fill in the end. This rearrangement joins TRBV18 to TRBJ1-1; possibly TRBD1 for D (5 bases). Trimming left V 0 bases short and J 4 bases short, with 12 bases between. This CDR3 has 15 residues. CDR1 is KGHSH and CDR2 is LQKENI in the germline V gene. CDR3 DNA (partial): TGTGCCAGCTCACCACCCACACGGCAGGGCACTGAA. This codes for CASSPPTRQGTE. The whole CDR3 reads CASSPPTRQGTEAFF.

This clone was seen many times. Coverage ceases 3 residues before the CDR3 finishes, and the germline J gene fills in the end. The chain recombines TRBV7-9 with TRBJ2-3; possibly TRBD2 for D (7 bases). Trimming pared 6 bases from V and 6 bases from J, leaving 16 bases between. This CDR3 has 14 amino acids. The germline gives CDR1 SEHNR, CDR2 FQNEAQ (reference sequence). The CDR3 loop reads CASRPPGGPDTQYF. The CDR3 DNA, read in part, is TGTGCCAGCAGACCCCCGGGGGGCCCCGATACG. The entire variable domain, with the rest obtained from reference TRBV7-9 and TRBJ2-3, is as follows: DTGVSQNPRHKITKRGQNVTFRCDPISEHNRLYWYRQTLGQGPEFLTYFQNEAQLEKSRLLSDRFSAERPKGSFSTLEIQRTEQGDSAMYLCASRPPGGPDTQYFGPGTRLTVL.

Ten or more counts support this clone. Sequencing ends 3 residues short of the CDR3 end; the germline J gene provides the rest. J is TRBJ2-7 and V is TRBV7-3; 7 nucleotides line up with TRBD2. The germline V gene encodes CDR1 SGHTA and CDR2 FQGTGA. Unmatched junction bases numbered 3, after V lost 1 base and J lost 0 bases. CDR3 size: 15 residues. The part of the CDR3 DNA that was read is TGTGCCAGCAGCTTAAGGGGGGGGAGCTCCTACGAG. It specifies CASSLRGGSSYE. The whole CDR3 protein is CASSLRGGSSYEQYF.

The sample holds many counts of this clone. The CDR3 end falls 3 residues outside the read, so it is completed with the germline J gene. The chain couples TRBV30 to TRBJ2-1; 16 bases agree with TRBD2. V was clipped by 5 bases and J by 7 bases; unmatched bases: 17. The germline V gene encodes CDR1 GTSNPN and CDR2 SVGIG (reference sequence). The CDR3 covers 19 residues. Here the CDR3 reads CAWSAGTSGRAILMNEQFF. The part of the CDR3 DNA that was read is TGTGCCTGGTCAGCCGGGACTAGCGGGAGGGCTATTTTGATGAATGAG.

This clone has ten or more counts. Here the CDR3 reads CSAGGNTDTQYF. CDR3 DNA (partial): TGCAGTGCTGGCGGTAACACAGATACG. The rearrangement links TRBV20-1 to TRBJ2-3; no firm D call. The CDR3 goes on 3 residues after the read ends, and that part is filled in from the germline J gene. V was cut by 5 bases and J by 2 bases, with 8 bases left in between. Germline CDR1 reads DFQATT; CDR2 reads SNEGSKA (reference sequence). The CDR3 length is 12 residues.

This clone was found many times. With the read ending 3 residues before the CDR3 end, the germline J gene is used to fill in that end. The chain links TRBV20-1 to TRBJ1-4, with TRBD1 as a possible D gene (5 bases). Per the germline V gene, CDR1 is DFQATT and CDR2 is SNEGSKA (reference sequence). With 3 bases removed from V and 7 bases from J, the gap between germline ends came to 12 bases. This CDR3 spans 13 amino acids. The DNA read from the CDR3 is TGCAGTGCTAGCGGGGGGTTACGTGAAAAA. It translates to CSASGGLREK. The entire CDR3 sequence reads CSASGGLREKLFF.

This clone was observed at least ten times. The CDR3 is cut off 3 residues early in the read; its end comes from the germline J gene. The chain recombines TRBV5-4 with TRBJ2-7; D might be TRBD2 (7 bases). The germline V gene encodes CDR1 SGHNT and CDR2 YYREEE (reference sequence). Trimming removed 0 bases from V and 6 bases from J, with 16 bases in between. CDR3 length: 15 amino acids. CDR3 bases read: TGTGCCAGCAGCTTGGGGGGGTACAGGGAGGGCGAG. Amino acids: CASSLGGYREGE. The CDR3 in its entirety is CASSLGGYREGEQYF.

Ten or more counts support this clone. The CDR3 extends 3 residues past the end of the read, so its final part is completed from the germline J gene. The J gene is TRBJ2-4, the V gene TRBV19, with 9 bases matching TRBD2. Per the germline V gene, CDR1 is LNHDA and CDR2 is SQIVND (reference sequence). The ends lost 7 bases at V and 6 bases at J; junction bases unmatched: 10. This CDR3 spans 15 amino acids. The part of the CDR3 DNA that was read is TGTGCCAGTAACCCCGGCGGGGGGGCACTAAACATT. This translates into CASNPGGGALNI. The CDR3 reads in full as CASNPGGGALNIQYF.

This clone was counted at least ten times. The read finishes 3 residues shy of the CDR3 end, and the germline J gene is used to complete it. The chain links TRBV18 to TRBJ2-2; 12 nucleotides align to TRBD2. Germline loops: CDR1 KGHSH, CDR2 LQKENI. The CDR3 extends over 17 amino acids. V shed 3 bases, J shed 2 bases, and the junction held 4 bases outside the gene matches. The sequenced part of the CDR3 DNA is TGTGCCAGCTCACCCCTAGCGGGAGGGCGAAACACCGGGGAG. Protein sequence: CASSPLAGGRNTGE. The whole CDR3 protein reads CASSPLAGGRNTGELFF.

This clone was recorded many times. The read falls 3 residues short of the CDR3 end, and the missing part is taken from the germline J gene. The V and J genes are TRBV27 and TRBJ2-5; D is perhaps TRBD2 (6 bases). Per the germline V gene, CDR1 is MNHEY and CDR2 is SMNVEV (reference sequence). This CDR3 region has 14 residues. V dropped 4 bases and J dropped 5 bases, with 14 bases sitting between them. CDR3 DNA (partial): TGTGCCAGCAGTTCGGGGGTTTTCGGGGAGACC. Amino acids: CASSSGVFGET. The whole CDR3 reads CASSSGVFGETQYF.

This clone was counted ten times or more. The read finishes 3 residues shy of the CDR3 end, and the germline J gene is used to complete it. This rearrangement joins TRBV4-2 to TRBJ2-7; a possible D gene is TRBD1 (5 bases). CDR3 length equals 13 residues. Per the germline V gene, CDR1 is LGHNA and CDR2 is YNFKEQ. V shed 3 bases and J shed 3 bases, with 9 bases lying between them. The DNA read from the CDR3 is TGTGCCAGCAGCCAGGGGCAGGACTACGAG. Its translation: CASSQGQDYE. The CDR3 reads in full as CASSQGQDYEQYF.

There are many counts of this clone. The read comes to an end 3 residues before the CDR3 does, leaving the germline J gene to fill in the end. The chain has TRBV19 and TRBJ2-6; the D is unclear. The V and J ends lost 3 bases and 1 base respectively, with 10 bases between them. The CDR3 runs to 16 residues. Germline CDR1 LNHDA, CDR2 SQIVND (reference sequence). CDR3 protein: CASSIYPVSGANVLTF. CDR3 bases read: TGTGCCAGTAGTATTTATCCGGTATCTGGGGCCAACGTC.